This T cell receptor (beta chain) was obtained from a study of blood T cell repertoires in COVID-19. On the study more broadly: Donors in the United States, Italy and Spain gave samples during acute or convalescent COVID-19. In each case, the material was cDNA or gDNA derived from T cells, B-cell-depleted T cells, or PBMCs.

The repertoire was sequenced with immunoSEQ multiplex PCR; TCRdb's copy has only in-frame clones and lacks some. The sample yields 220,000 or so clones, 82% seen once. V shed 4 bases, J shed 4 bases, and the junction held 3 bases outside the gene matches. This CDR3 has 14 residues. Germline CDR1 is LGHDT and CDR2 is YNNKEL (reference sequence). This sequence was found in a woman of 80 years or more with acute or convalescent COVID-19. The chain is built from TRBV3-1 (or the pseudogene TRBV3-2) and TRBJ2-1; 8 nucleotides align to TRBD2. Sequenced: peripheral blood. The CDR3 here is CASSLRGGYNEQFF. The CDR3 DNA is TGTGCCAGCAGCCTTCGGGGGGGATACAATGAGCAGTTCTTC.